One and the same sample provided the 8 T cell receptor beta chains below, sequenced in a study of blood T cell repertoires in COVID-19. Some clones are missing from TCRdb's copy, which holds only in-frame ones; the method was immunoSEQ multiplex PCR. The sample carries 180,000 or so clones, about 84% recorded once. The sequencing sample was made of peripheral blood. The receptor set was obtained from a person aged 65-85 years with COVID-19, enrolled during active disease.

This clone was seen a single time. The chain links TRBV7-9 to TRBJ2-5; 7 positions match TRBD2. V was pared by 3 bases and J by 2 bases, with 9 bases of the junction left unmatched. Per germline, CDR1 SEHNR and CDR2 FQNEAQ (reference sequence). This CDR3 region has 16 residues. CDR3 residues: CASSFGLSGAQETQYF. The DNA of the CDR3 is TGTGCCAGCAGCTTCGGGTTGAGCGGGGCTCAAGAGACCCAGTACTTC.

V and J are TRBV4-3 and TRBJ1-2; no clear D gene. The CDR3 is 15 residues long. Trimming took 0 bases from V and 8 from J, leaving 16 bases between them. Looked up from germline, CDR1 is LGHNA and CDR2 is YSLEER. Here the CDR3 reads CASSQDRGDAGGYTF. Written as DNA, the CDR3 is TGCGCCAGCAGCCAAGATCGCGGAGACGCGGGGGGCTACACCTTC.

This chain links TRBV5-4 with TRBJ2-7, with 7 bases fitting TRBD1. Germline values: CDR1 SGHNT, CDR2 YYREEE (reference sequence). Germline trimming cut 5 bases from V and 0 bases from J; bases unmatched to any gene: 5. CDR3 size: 14 residues. The CDR3 loop is CASSGTASSYEQYF. In DNA form, the CDR3 reads TGTGCCAGCAGTGGGACAGCGAGCTCCTACGAGCAGTACTTC.

This chain joins TRBV7-9 and TRBJ1-3; no definite D call. The germline V gene encodes CDR1 SEHNR and CDR2 FQNEAQ (reference sequence). Trimming removed 0 bases from V and 2 bases from J, with 5 bases in between. The CDR3 runs 14 residues. The DNA for the CDR3 is TGTGCCAGCAGCTTAGCCGGGGCTGGAAACACCATATATTTT. Protein product: CASSLAGAGNTIYF.

The rearrangement links TRBV6-2 or TRBV6-3 to TRBJ1-3; D perhaps matches TRBD1 (5 bases). There are 16 residues in the CDR3. Trimming took 6 bases from V and 3 from J, leaving 18 bases between them. The germline V gene has CDR1 MNHEY and CDR2 SVGEGT. The CDR3 sequence is CASSRFQGIGGNTIYF. CDR3 in DNA: TGTGCCAGCAGCCGTTTCCAGGGTATTGGTGGAAACACCATATATTTT.

The chain has TRBV7-2 and TRBJ1-6, with 9 bases lining up with TRBD1. Germline trimming cut 4 bases from V and 5 bases from J; bases unmatched to any gene: 6. Germline V lookup: CDR1 SGHTA, CDR2 FQGNSA. CDR3 length: 16 residues. The chain's CDR3 is CASSWTGEPNNSPLHF. The DNA for the CDR3 is TGTGCCAGCAGCTGGACAGGGGAACCAAATAATTCACCCCTCCACTTT. Combining the CDR3 with reference TRBV7-2 and TRBJ1-6 gives the whole variable domain GAGVSQSPSNKVTEKGKDVELRCDPISGHTALYWYRQSLGQGLEFLIYFQGNSAPDKSGLPSDRFSAERTGGSVSTLTIQRTQQEDSAVYLCASSWTGEPNNSPLHFGNGTRLTVT.

This chain joins TRBV28 and TRBJ2-7; D may be TRBD2 (5 bases). Germline V gives CDR1 MDHEN, CDR2 SYDVKM. V dropped 6 bases and J dropped 0 bases, with 21 bases sitting between them. The CDR3 consists of 17 residues. Here the CDR3 DNA reads TGTGCCAGCAGCCATTCGGGGTTTCCCGCGGACTCCTACGAGCAGTACTTC. The encoded protein is CASSHSGFPADSYEQYF. Full variable domain (missing parts from reference TRBV28 and TRBJ2-7): DVKVTQSSRYLVKRTGEKVFLECVQDMDHENMFWYRQDPGLGLRLIYFSYDVKMKEKGDIPEGYSVSREKKERFSLILESASTNQTSMYLCASSHSGFPADSYEQYFGPGTRLTVT.

V is TRBV29-1 and J is TRBJ1-5, with D perhaps TRBD1 (5 bases). The length of the CDR3 is 13 residues. Trimming shortened V by 4 bases and J by 6 bases, and 13 bases separated the two germline ends. Germline V CDR1 and CDR2: SQVTM, ANQGSEA. The CDR3 region has the DNA TGCAGCGTTGGGCAGGGTCCCGGTCAGCCCCAGCATTTT. Its protein product is CSVGQGPGQPQHF.